The clone carrying this TCR beta chain was counted at least ten times. Trimming pared 0 bases from V and 4 bases from J, leaving 7 bases between. This CDR3 contains 13 residues. Germline CDR1 is SGHAT and CDR2 is FQNNGV. This sample is part of a study of T cells in Graves' hyperthyroidism and ophthalmopathy. Researchers took RNA transcripts and amplified the TCR beta CDR3 regions from them. First-round RT-PCR with HTBI primers amplified the TCR CDR3 region. TCRdb ran MiXCR on the multiplex PCR reads and lists one entry per CDR3 protein. The sample has about half a million distinct CDR3 sequences; under 25% are singletons.

This TCR was sampled from a man between 18 and 29 years old with Graves' hyperthyroidism. Sequencing input: blood. The chain carries TRBV11-2 and TRBJ2-7; D gene unclear. CDR3 sequence: CASSLEGGYEQYF. As DNA, the CDR3 is TGTGCCAGCAGCTTAGAGGGCGGATACGAGCAGTACTTC.